This T cell receptor beta chain was profiled in a study of CD8 T cells in ankylosing spondylitis. Study-wide findings and caveats: Within ankylosing spondylitis blood, a TCR beta motif made up of several highly homologous variants appeared to be characteristic. The authors reported significant enrichment of disease-linked clones in matched ankylosing spondylitis synovial fluid. Earlier reports found some motif variants in synovial fluid and blood in reactive arthritis.

The CDR3 contains 16 residues. From germline, CDR1 is LNHDA and CDR2 SQIVND (reference sequence). Trimming left V 8 bases short and J 0 bases short, with 17 bases between. MiXCR was run by TCRdb on the 5' RACE reads, yielding one entry per CDR3 protein. The sample records roughly 190,000 distinct CDR3 sequences, around 13% being singletons. To note about this clonotype: The antigen is not known.

V and J are TRBV19 and TRBJ1-5; D is uncertain. The specimen was blood, either unsorted or a sorted T cell fraction (not recorded which). This TCR was sampled from a male donor with ankylosing spondylitis or in good health (not recorded which). The CDR3 coding sequence is TGTGCCAGTGCGCATCGCGAGACCTATAGCAATCAGCCCCAGCATTTT. Translation: CASAHRETYSNQPQHF.